This entry is about one TCR beta chain. What it binds is unknown. The germline gives CDR1 SGHNT, CDR2 YENEEA. This CDR3 has 19 amino acids. Trimming removed 3 bases from V and 2 bases from J, with 25 bases in between. This record belongs to a study of lymphopenia after photon versus proton radiotherapy. Study results and caveats: Better survival with proton therapy was suggested as possible, not demonstrated.

The method was immunoSEQ multiplex PCR; TCRdb's version includes in-frame clones alone and lacks a portion of them. The data hold about 40,000 clones, with around 83% observed a single time. Specimen: peripheral blood, collected from a patient treated with proton-based radiotherapy. This TCR was recovered from a woman in her seventies with pancreatic cancer. The chain has TRBV11-3 and TRBJ2-5; D is undetermined. CDR3 nucleotide sequence: TGTGCCAGCAGCTTCGCAAGATCCGGATTGTTCCGGTCACAAGAGACCCAGTACTTC. Its translation: CASSFARSGLFRSQETQYF.